This TCR beta chain is drawn from a study of blood T cell repertoires in COVID-19 (TCRdb year 2020). Background on the whole study: Collaborator samples came from the United States, Italy and Spain and covered acute and convalescent phases of COVID-19. The prospective study material was composed of cDNA or gDNA derived from T cells, B-cell-depleted T cells, or PBMCs. Subjects who had been exposed to COVID-19, were actively infected with it, or had recovered from it provided the deeply sampled blood TCRbeta repertoires that made up the dataset. The repertoires were released in a freely available public database intended as a resource for research on the immune response to SARS-CoV-2. The samples were drawn from two sources: the first 160 participants of the ongoing ImmuneRACE study, and 1,200 or so subjects contributed by 6 global collaborators. Sample metadata almost always included a de-identified subject ID, COVID-19 status, age in years and sex. HLA class I and class II types, where available, came from metadata supplied by the sample provider rather than from assay-based typing. Results the study describes overall, beyond this receptor: How much clinical and demographic metadata was included differed by source and by participant, and the metadata was provided uncurated.

Whole blood was collected in K2EDTA tubes by collaborating institutions according to the institutions' own protocols. Collaborator samples were shipped for TCRbeta analysis as frozen whole blood, isolated PBMCs, or DNA extracted from either sample type. TCRbeta CDR3 regions were amplified from genomic DNA using the immunoSEQ Assay, a bias-controlled multiplex PCR. Regarding the original processing steps: Nucleated cell counts per sample were estimated from amplification of reference gene primers within the assay. Sequence reads were collapsed and filtered to measure the absolute abundance of every unique TCRbeta CDR3 rearrangement. For each sample, productive Simpson clonality was calculated as the square root of Simpson's diversity index across productive rearrangements. Imported from immuneACCESS, the table was reduced by TCRdb to in-frame sequences with V and J called. These copies leave out some clones; in studies compared against another copy, an unresolved V gene accounts for under half, and the cause of the remainder is not known. V, J and clone size are those of that table, while D and trimming were read from the DNA. The sample records under 85,000 clones, roughly 84% of which are singletons. Roughly 4% of the sample goes to the ten largest clones.

The V end gives up 1 base and the J end 4 bases, leaving 5 bases in the junction not matched to a gene. The cysteine opens and the phenylalanine closes a CDR3 of 16 amino acids. Just CDR3 DNA is preserved here, 48 bases in frame from base 1. Reading the germline V gene gives CDR1 MNHEY and CDR2 SVGAGI. Note on this clone: Its specific antigen is unknown. Base qualities were left out, and no much larger clone turns up one base away.

Sequencing used peripheral blood. The sequence was collected from a man between 50 and 59 years old with acute or convalescent COVID-19. The V and J segments used are TRBV6-5 and TRBJ1-3, and 9 bases in between align with TRBD1. The CDR3 sequence is CASSYLPGQGGNTIYF. The nucleotide sequence is given as TGTGCCAGCAGTTACTTACCTGGACAGGGGGGAAACACCATATATTTT.